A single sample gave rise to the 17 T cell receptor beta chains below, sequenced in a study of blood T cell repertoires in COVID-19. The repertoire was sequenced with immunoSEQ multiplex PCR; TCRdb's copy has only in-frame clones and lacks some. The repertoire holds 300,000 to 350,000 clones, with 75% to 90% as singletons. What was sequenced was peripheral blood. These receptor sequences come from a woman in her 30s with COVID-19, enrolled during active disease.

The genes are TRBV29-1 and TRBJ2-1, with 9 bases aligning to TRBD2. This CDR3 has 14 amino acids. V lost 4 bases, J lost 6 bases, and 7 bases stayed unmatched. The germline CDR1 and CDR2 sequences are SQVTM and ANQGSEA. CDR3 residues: CSVAVAGVGNEQFF. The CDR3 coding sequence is TGCAGCGTTGCCGTAGCGGGAGTCGGCAATGAGCAGTTCTTC.

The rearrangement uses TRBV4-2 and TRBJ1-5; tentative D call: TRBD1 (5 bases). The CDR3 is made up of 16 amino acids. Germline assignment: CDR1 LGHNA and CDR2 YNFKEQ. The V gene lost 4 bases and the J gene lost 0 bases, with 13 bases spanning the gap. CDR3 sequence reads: CASSRESQGSNQPQHF. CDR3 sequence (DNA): TGTGCCAGCAGCCGGGAATCGCAGGGTAGCAATCAGCCCCAGCATTTT.

The CDR3 bases are TGTGCCTGGAGAGGGACAGGGAGGGATGGCTACACCTTC. Translation: CAWRGTGRDGYTF. The chain carries TRBV30 and TRBJ1-2; TRBD1 agrees at 9 bases. CDR1 and CDR2 (germline): GTSNPN, SVGIG (reference sequence). This CDR3 has 13 residues. V lost 3 bases, J lost 6 bases, and 5 bases stayed unmatched.

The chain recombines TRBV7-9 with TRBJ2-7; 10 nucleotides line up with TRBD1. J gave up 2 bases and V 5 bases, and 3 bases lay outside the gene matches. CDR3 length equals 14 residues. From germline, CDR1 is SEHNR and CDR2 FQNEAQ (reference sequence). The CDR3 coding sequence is TGTGCCAGCAGCCTGACAGGGGGCGCCTACGAGCAGTACTTC. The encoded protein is CASSLTGGAYEQYF.

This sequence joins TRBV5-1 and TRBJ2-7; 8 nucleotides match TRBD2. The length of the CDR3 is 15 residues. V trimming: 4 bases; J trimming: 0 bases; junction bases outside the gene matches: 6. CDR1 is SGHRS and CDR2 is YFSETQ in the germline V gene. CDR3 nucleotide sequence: TGCGCCAGCAGCCCAGCGGGAGAGCCCTCCTACGAGCAGTACTTC. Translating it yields CASSPAGEPSYEQYF.

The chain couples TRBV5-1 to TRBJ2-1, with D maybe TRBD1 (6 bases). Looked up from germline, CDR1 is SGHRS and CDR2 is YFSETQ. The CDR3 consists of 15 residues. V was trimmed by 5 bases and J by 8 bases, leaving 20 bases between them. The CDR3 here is CASRSTGRVLYEQFF. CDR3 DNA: TGCGCCAGCAGATCTACAGGGCGGGTTCTCTATGAGCAGTTCTTC.

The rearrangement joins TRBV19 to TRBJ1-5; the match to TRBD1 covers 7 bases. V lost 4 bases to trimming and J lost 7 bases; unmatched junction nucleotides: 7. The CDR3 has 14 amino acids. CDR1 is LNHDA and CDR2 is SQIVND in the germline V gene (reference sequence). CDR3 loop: CASSNDRAQQPQHF. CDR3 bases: TGTGCCAGTAGTAATGACAGGGCTCAGCAGCCCCAGCATTTT.

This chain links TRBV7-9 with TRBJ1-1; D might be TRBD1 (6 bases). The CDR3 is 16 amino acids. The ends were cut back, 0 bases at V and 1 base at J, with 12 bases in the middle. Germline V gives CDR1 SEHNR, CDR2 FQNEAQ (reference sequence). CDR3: CASSLARGGTNTEAFF. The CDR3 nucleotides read TGTGCCAGCAGCTTAGCGAGAGGGGGAACGAACACTGAAGCTTTCTTT.

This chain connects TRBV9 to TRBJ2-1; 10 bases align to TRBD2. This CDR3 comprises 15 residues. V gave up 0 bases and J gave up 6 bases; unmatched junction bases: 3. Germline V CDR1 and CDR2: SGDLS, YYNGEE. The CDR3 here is CASSVASGSSNEQFF. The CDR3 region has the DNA TGTGCCAGCAGCGTAGCTAGCGGGAGTAGCAATGAGCAGTTCTTC.

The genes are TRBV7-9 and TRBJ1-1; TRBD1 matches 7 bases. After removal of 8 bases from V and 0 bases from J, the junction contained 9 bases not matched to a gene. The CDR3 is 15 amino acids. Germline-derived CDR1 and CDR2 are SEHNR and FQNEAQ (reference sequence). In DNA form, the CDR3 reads TGTGCCAGCGCTGGGACAGCGCTTTTGAACACTGAAGCTTTCTTT. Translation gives CASAGTALLNTEAFF.

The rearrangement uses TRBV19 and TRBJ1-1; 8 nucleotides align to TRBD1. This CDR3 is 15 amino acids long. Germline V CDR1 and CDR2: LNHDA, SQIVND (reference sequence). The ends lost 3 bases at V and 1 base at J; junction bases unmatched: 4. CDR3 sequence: CASSIAGGRNTEAFF. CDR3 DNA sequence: TGTGCCAGTAGTATCGCAGGGGGCCGGAACACTGAAGCTTTCTTT.

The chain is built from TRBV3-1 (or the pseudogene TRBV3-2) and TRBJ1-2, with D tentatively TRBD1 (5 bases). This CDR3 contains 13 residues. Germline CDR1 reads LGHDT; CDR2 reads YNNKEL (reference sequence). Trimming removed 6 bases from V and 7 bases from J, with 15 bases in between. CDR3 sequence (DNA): TGTGCCAGCAGTTATGACAGTACGGCTGGCTACACCTTC. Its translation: CASSYDSTAGYTF.

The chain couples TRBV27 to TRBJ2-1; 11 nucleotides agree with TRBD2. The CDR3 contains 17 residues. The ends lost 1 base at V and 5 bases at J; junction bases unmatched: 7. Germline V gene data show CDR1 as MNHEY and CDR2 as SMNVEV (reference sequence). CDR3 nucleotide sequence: TGTGCCAGCAGTTTATTTTTGACTAGCGGGACTAACAATGAGCAGTTCTTC. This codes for CASSLFLTSGTNNEQFF.

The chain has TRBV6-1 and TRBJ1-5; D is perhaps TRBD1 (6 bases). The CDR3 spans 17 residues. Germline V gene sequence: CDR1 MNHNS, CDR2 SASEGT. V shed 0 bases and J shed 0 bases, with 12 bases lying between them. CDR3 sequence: CASSEAWTEDSNQPQHF. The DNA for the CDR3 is TGTGCCAGCAGTGAAGCTTGGACAGAAGATAGCAATCAGCCCCAGCATTTT.

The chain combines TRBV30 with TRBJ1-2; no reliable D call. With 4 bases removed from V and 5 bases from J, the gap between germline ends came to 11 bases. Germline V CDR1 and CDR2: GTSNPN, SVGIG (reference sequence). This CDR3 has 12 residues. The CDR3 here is CAWKHAGYGYTF. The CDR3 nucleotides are TGTGCCTGGAAACATGCTGGTTATGGCTACACCTTC.

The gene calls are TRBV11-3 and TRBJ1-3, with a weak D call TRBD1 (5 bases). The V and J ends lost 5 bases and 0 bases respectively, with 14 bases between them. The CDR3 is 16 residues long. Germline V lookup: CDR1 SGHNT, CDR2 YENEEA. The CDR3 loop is CASSAGLGLSGNTIYF. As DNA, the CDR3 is TGTGCCAGCAGCGCAGGCTTGGGGCTCTCTGGAAACACCATATATTTT.

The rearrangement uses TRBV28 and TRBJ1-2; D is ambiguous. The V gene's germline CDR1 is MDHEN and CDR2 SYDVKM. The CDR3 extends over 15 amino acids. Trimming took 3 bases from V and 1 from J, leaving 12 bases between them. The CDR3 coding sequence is TGTGCCAGCAGTTTCGGGAAAAGGAATAACTATGGCTACACCTTC. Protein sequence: CASSFGKRNNYGYTF.